This T cell receptor beta chain was profiled in a study of blood T cell repertoires in COVID-19. This clone was detected a few times. Sequencing was performed with immunoSEQ multiplex PCR; in TCRdb, only in-frame clones are kept and a portion is missing. The table has fewer than 450,000 clones, 87% seen once; the top ten hold more than 0.9%. The germline gives CDR1 KGHSH, CDR2 LQKENI. The CDR3 consists of 13 residues. The V gene lost 6 bases and the J gene lost 2 bases, with 10 bases spanning the gap. The sample was PBMCs or T cells enriched from blood (not recorded which). This TCR came from a woman in her twenties or thirties who had recovered from COVID-19. V gene TRBV18 combines with J gene TRBJ1-1, with no clear D. The CDR3 reads CASSLDHNTEAFF. CDR3 in DNA: TGTGCCAGCTCCCTAGACCACAACACTGAAGCTTTCTTT.